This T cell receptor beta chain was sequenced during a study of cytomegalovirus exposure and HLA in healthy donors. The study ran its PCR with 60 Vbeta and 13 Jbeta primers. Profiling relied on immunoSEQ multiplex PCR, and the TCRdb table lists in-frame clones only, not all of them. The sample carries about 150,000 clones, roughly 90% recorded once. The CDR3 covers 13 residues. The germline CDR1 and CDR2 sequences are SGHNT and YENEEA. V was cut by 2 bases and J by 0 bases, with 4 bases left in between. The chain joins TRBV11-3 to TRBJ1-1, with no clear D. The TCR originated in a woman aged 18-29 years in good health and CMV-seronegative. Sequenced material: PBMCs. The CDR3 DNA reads TGTGCCAGCAGCTTACGGGTGAACACTGAAGCTTTCTTT. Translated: CASSLRVNTEAFF.